These 10 T cell receptor beta chains originate from one sample sequenced in a study of T cells in Graves' hyperthyroidism and ophthalmopathy. The investigators amplified TCR beta CDR3 regions from RNA transcripts. The primer set for the first-round RT-PCR of the TCR CDR3 was HTBI. A single record per CDR3 protein comes from TCRdb applying MiXCR to the multiplex PCR reads. The data show approximately 360,000 distinct CDR3 sequences, less than 20% seen once. Sequencing was performed on blood. The receptors here all came from a woman aged 18-30 years with Graves' hyperthyroidism that later progressed to Graves' ophthalmopathy.

As to this clonotype: The CDR3 ends on some other residue instead of the conserved phenylalanine or tryptophan, so this is likely a read error. The chain carries TRBV14 and TRBJ2-1; D unclear. V dropped 0 bases and J dropped 6 bases, with 12 bases sitting between them. In germline, CDR1 is SGHDN, CDR2 FVKESK. CDR3 length: 15 amino acids. The CDR3 sequence is CASSQDLKGPNEQFS. As DNA, the CDR3 is TGTGCCAGCAGCCAAGATCTCAAAGGGCCCAATGAGCAGTTCTCC.

A few counts support this clonotype. This chain uses TRBV27 with TRBJ1-4; D is undetermined. The CDR3 sequence is 13 residues long. The germline V gene encodes CDR1 MNHEY and CDR2 SMNVEV (reference sequence). Trimming left V 3 bases short and J 7 bases short, with 9 bases between. This CDR3 is CASSLVVGEKLFF. CDR3 in DNA: TGTGCCAGCAGTTTGGTCGTCGGTGAAAAACTGTTTTTT.

This clonotype was recorded many times. The J gene is TRBJ2-1, the V gene TRBV7-9; TRBD2 aligns across 11 bases. V lost 3 bases, J lost 6 bases, and 7 bases stayed unmatched. Germline loops: CDR1 SEHNR, CDR2 FQNEAQ (reference sequence). CDR3 length equals 16 residues. CDR3 loop: CASSLRRLAGPNEQFF. DNA of the CDR3: TGTGCCAGCAGCTTGAGGAGACTAGCGGGACCCAATGAGCAGTTCTTC.

In this sample, this clonotype turned up many times. This chain links TRBV28 with TRBJ1-2; TRBD1 matches at 7 bases. The CDR3 extends over 17 amino acids. Losses at the gene ends were 5 bases for V and 4 bases for J; bases not matched to a gene: 16. The germline CDR1 and CDR2 sequences are MDHEN and SYDVKM. In nucleotides, the CDR3 is TGTGCCAGCAGTCCGTGGACAGGCCCGGAGGGCCTCTATGGCTACACCTTC. This sequence encodes CASSPWTGPEGLYGYTF.

The chain employs TRBV6-1 and TRBJ2-7, with 9 bases lining up with TRBD1. Germline V gene data show CDR1 as MNHNS and CDR2 as SASEGT. The V and J ends lost 3 bases and 5 bases, in that order; junction bases with no gene match: 11. The CDR3 has 16 amino acids. The CDR3 is CASSDGRWTGDDEQYF. The DNA of the CDR3 is TGTGCCAGCAGTGACGGACGGTGGACAGGGGACGACGAGCAGTACTTC.

This clonotype was counted ten times or more. The rearrangement uses TRBV20-1 and TRBJ2-2; TRBD1 or TRBD2 may be the D gene (6 bases each). The ends were cut back, 2 bases at V and 3 bases at J, with 16 bases in the middle. The length of the CDR3 is 16 residues. CDR1 and CDR2 from the germline V gene are DFQATT and SNEGSKA (reference sequence). The CDR3 sequence: CSARSVVRGDTGELFF. CDR3 bases: TGCAGTGCTAGATCTGTGGTGAGGGGGGACACCGGGGAGCTGTTTTTT.

A few counts support this clonotype. The J gene is TRBJ2-2, the V gene TRBV3-1; weak D call: TRBD1 (6 bases). V shed 1 base and J shed 1 base, with 10 bases lying between them. Germline loops: CDR1 LGHDT, CDR2 YNNKEL (reference sequence). The CDR3 has 16 amino acids. The DNA of the CDR3 is TGTGCCAGCAGCCAAGCAGGGACACTGAACACCGGGGAGCTGTTTTTT. It codes for CASSQAGTLNTGELFF.

This clonotype came up many times. The chain joins TRBV6-5 to TRBJ2-5, with TRBD1 matching 10 bases. After removal of 2 bases from V and 5 bases from J, the junction contained 2 bases not matched to a gene. CDR1 is MNHEY, CDR2 SVGAGI, per germline. The length of the CDR3 is 14 residues. The CDR3: CASSYGGQGETQYF. For the CDR3, the DNA is TGTGCCAGCAGTTACGGGGGACAGGGGGAGACCCAGTACTTC.

This clonotype came up many times. J is TRBJ2-7 and V is TRBV11-2; D may be TRBD1 (6 bases). Per the germline V gene, CDR1 is SGHAT and CDR2 is FQNNGV. This CDR3 spans 14 amino acids. The ends were cut back, 0 bases at V and 6 bases at J, with 12 bases in the middle. CDR3 region: CASSLDTGLGEQYF. The CDR3 region has the DNA TGTGCCAGCAGCTTAGATACAGGGCTGGGCGAGCAGTACTTC.

This clonotype was recorded at least ten times. The chain is built from TRBV7-9 and TRBJ2-1; 10 positions agree with TRBD1. J lost 4 bases, V lost 5 bases, and 5 bases had no gene match. Germline CDR1 and CDR2: SEHNR and FQNEAQ (reference sequence). The CDR3 extends over 15 amino acids. The CDR3 sequence is CASSARDRGYNEQFF. The CDR3 coding sequence is TGTGCCAGCAGCGCTCGGGACAGGGGTTACAATGAGCAGTTCTTC.